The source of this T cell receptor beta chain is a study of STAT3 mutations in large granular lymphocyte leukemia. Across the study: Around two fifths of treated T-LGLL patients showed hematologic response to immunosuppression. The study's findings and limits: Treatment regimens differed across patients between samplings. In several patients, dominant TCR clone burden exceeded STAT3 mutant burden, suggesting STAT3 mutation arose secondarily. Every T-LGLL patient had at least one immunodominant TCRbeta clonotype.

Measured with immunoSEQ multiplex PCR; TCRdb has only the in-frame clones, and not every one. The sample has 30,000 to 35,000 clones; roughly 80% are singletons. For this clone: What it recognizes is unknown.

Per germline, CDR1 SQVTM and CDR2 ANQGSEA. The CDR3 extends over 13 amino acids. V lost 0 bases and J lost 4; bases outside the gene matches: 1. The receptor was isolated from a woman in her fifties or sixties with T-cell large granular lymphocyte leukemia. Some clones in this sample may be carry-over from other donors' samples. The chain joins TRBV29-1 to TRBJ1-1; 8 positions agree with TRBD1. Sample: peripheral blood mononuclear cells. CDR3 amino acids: CSVEETGGTEAFF. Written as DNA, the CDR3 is TGCAGCGTTGAAGAAACAGGGGGCACTGAAGCTTTCTTT.